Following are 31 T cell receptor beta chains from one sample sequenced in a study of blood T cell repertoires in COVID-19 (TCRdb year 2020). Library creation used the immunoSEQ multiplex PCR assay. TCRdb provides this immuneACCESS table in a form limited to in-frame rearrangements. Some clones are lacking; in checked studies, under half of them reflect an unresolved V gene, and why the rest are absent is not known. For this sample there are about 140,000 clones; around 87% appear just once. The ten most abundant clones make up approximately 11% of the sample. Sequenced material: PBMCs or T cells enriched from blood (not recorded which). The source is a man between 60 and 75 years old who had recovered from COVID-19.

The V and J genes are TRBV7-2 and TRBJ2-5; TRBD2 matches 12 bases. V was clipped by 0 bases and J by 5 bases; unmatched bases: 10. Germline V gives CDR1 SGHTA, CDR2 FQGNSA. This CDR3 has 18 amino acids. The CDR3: CASSLAIASGRGGETQYF. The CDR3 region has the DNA TGTGCCAGCAGCTTAGCGATCGCTAGCGGGAGGGGGGGCGAGACCCAGTACTTC.

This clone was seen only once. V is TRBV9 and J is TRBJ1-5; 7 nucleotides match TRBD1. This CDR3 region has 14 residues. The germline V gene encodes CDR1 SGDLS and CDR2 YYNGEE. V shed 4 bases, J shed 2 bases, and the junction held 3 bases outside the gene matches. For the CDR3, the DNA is TGTGCCAGCAGCTTAGGGACAGGCAATCAGCCCCAGCATTTT. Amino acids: CASSLGTGNQPQHF.

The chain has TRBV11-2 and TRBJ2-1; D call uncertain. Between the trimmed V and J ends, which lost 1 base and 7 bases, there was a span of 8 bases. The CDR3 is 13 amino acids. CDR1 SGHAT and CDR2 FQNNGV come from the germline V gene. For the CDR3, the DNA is TGTGCCAGCAGCTTAGGACTGACGAATGAGCAGTTCTTC. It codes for CASSLGLTNEQFF.

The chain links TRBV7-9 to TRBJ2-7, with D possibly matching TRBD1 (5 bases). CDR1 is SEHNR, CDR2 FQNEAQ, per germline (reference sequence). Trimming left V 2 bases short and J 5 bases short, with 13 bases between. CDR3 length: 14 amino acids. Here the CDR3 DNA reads TGTGCCAGCAGCTTATCAGGGTGGCGTAACGAGCAGTACTTC. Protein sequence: CASSLSGWRNEQYF.

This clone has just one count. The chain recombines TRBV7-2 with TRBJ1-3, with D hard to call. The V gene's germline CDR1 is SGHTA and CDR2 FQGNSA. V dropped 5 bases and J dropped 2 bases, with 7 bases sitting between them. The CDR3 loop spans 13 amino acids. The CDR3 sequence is CASSPQTGNTIYF. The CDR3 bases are TGTGCCAGCAGCCCCCAGACTGGAAACACCATATATTTT.

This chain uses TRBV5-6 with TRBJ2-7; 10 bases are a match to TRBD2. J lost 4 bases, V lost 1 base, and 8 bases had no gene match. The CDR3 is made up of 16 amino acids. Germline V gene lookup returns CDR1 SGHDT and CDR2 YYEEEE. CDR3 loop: CASSLRSGRAIYEQYF. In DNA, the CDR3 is TGTGCCAGCAGCTTGAGAAGCGGGAGGGCCATATACGAGCAGTACTTC.

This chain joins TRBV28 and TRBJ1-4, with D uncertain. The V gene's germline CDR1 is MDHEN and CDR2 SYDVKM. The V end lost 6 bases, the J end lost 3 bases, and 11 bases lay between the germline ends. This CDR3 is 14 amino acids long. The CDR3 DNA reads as TGTGCCAGCAGCTGGACCGGGGCTAATGAAAAACTGTTTTTT. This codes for CASSWTGANEKLFF.

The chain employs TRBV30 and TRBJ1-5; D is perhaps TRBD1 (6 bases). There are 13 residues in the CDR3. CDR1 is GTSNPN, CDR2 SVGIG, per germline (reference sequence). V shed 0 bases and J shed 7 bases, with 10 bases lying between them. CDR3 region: CAWSVQGGQPQHF. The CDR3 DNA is TGTGCCTGGAGTGTACAGGGAGGGCAGCCCCAGCATTTT.

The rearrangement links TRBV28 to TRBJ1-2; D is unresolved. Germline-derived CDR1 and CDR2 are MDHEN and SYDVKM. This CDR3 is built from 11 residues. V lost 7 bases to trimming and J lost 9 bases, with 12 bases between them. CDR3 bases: TGTGCCAGCATGGGCAGTGAGCGCTACACCTTC. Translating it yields CASMGSERYTF.

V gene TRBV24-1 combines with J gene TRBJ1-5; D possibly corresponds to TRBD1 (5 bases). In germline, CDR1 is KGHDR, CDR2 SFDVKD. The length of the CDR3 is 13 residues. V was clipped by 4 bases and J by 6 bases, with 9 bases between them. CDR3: CATSEEGRQPQHF. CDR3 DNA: TGTGCCACCAGTGAGGAGGGACGTCAGCCCCAGCATTTT.

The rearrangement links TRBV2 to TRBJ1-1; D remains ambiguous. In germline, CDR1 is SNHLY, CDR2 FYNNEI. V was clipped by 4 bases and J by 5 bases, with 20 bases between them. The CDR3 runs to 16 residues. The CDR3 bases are TGTGCCAGCAGTGTGGATGTGGGGTTCGGGAGAACTGAAGCTTTCTTT. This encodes CASSVDVGFGRTEAFF. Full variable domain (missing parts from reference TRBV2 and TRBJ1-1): EPEVTQTPSHQVTQMGQEVILRCVPISNHLYFYWYRQILGQKVEFLVSFYNNEISEKSEIFDDQFSVERPDGSNFTLKIRSTKLEDSAMYFCASSVDVGFGRTEAFFGQGTRLTVV.

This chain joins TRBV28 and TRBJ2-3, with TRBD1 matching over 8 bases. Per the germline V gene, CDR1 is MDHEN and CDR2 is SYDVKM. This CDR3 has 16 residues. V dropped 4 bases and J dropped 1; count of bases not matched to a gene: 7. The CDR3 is CASSSRQGLRTDTQYF. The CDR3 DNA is TGTGCCAGCAGTTCCCGACAGGGGCTTCGCACAGATACGCAGTATTTT.

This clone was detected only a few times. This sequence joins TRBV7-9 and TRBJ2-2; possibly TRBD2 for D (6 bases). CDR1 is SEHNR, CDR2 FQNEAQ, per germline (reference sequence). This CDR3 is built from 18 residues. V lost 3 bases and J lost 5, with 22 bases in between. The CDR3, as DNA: TGTGCCAGCAGCTTTCCTAGGAGGGAGGAGGTTCGGACCGGGGAGCTGTTTTTT. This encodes CASSFPRREEVRTGELFF.

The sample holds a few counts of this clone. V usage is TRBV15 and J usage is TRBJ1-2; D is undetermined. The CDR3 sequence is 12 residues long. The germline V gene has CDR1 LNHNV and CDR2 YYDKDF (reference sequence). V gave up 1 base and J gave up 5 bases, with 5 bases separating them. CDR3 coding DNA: TGTGCCACCAGCAGAGCCCAATATGGCTACACCTTC. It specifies CATSRAQYGYTF.

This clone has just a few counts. DNA of the CDR3: TGCGCCAGCAGCTTAGGAACAAGTCCGGGGAATCAGCCCCAGCATTTT. Residues: CASSLGTSPGNQPQHF. The V and J genes are TRBV5-1 and TRBJ1-5; D call uncertain. From germline, CDR1 is SGHRS and CDR2 YFSETQ. The CDR3 sequence is 16 residues long. The V end was cut by 2 bases, the J end by 4 bases, with 16 bases between.

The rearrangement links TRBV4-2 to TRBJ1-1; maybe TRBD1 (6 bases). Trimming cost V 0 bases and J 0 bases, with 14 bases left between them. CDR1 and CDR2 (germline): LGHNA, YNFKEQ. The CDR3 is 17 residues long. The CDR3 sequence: CASSQDGQGQMNTEAFF. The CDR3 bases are TGTGCCAGCAGCCAAGATGGGCAGGGGCAAATGAACACTGAAGCTTTCTTT.

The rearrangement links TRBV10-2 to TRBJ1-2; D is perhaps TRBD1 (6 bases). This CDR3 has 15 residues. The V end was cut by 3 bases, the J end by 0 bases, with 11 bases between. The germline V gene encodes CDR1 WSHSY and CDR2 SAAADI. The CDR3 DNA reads TGCGCCAGCAGTGAATATGCAGGGGCTAACTATGGCTACACCTTC. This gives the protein CASSEYAGANYGYTF.

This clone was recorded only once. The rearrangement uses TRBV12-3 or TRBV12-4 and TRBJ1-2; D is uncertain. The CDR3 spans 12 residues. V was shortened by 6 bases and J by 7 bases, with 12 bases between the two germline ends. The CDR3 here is CASRAPGGGYTF. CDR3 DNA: TGTGCCAGCAGGGCCCCAGGTGGTGGCTACACCTTC.

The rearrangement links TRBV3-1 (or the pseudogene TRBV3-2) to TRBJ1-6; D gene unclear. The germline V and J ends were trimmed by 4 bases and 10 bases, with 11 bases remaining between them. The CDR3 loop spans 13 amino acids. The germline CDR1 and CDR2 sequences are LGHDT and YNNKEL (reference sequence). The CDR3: CASSPSTGSPLHF. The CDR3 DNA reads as TGTGCCAGCAGCCCCAGCACGGGATCACCCCTCCACTTT.

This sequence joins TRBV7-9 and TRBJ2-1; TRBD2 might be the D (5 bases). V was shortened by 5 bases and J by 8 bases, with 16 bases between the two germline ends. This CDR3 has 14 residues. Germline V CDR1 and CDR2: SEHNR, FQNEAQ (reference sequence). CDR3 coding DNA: TGTGCCAGCAGCCCCGGGGTGATGGGAGATGAGCAGTTCTTC. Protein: CASSPGVMGDEQFF.

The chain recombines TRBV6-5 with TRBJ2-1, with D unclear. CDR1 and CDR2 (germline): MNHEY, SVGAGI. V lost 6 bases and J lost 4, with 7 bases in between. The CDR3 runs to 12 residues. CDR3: CASRRVYNEQFF. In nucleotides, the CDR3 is TGTGCCAGCAGAAGAGTTTACAATGAGCAGTTCTTC.

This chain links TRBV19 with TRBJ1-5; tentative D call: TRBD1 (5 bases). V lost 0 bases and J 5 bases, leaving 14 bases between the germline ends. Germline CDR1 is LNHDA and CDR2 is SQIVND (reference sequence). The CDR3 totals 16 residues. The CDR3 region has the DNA TGTGCCAGTAGTATAGAGGGAACAGGACGATATCAGCCCCAGCATTTT. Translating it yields CASSIEGTGRYQPQHF. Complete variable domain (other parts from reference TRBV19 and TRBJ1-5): DGGITQSPKYLFRKEGQNVTLSCEQNLNHDAMYWYRQDPGQGLRLIYYSQIVNDFQKGDIAEGYSVSREKKESFPLTVTSAQKNPTAFYLCASSIEGTGRYQPQHFGDGTRLSIL.

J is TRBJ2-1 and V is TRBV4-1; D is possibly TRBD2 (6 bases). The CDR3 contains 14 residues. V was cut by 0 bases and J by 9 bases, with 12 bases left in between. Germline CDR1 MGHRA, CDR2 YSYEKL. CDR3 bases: TGCGCCAGCAGCCAAGAGGGGGGTCGCGCTGAGCAGTTCTTC. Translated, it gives CASSQEGGRAEQFF.

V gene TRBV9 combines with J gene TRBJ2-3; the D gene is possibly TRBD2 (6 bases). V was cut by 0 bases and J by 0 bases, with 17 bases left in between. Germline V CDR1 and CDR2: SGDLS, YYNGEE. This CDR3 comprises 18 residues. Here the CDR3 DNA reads TGTGCCAGCAGCGTAGCTACTGGGACTCGTGCTAGCACAGATACGCAGTATTTT. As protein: CASSVATGTRASTDTQYF.

The CDR3 loop is CASSLTLAGGPSSYNEQFF. CDR3 bases: TGCGCCAGCAGCTTGACACTAGCGGGGGGGCCGAGCTCCTACAATGAGCAGTTCTTC. The chain couples TRBV5-1 to TRBJ2-1; 13 nucleotides agree with TRBD2. The CDR3 totals 19 residues. Germline V gene sequence: CDR1 SGHRS, CDR2 YFSETQ. The junction had 7 bases not matched to a gene; V was cut back by 1 base and J by 0 bases. Filled out from reference TRBV5-1 and TRBJ2-1, the complete variable domain reads KAGVTQTPRYLIKTRGQQVTLSCSPISGHRSVSWYQQTPGQGLQFLFEYFSETQRNKGNFPGRFSGRQFSNSRSEMNVSTLELGDSALYLCASSLTLAGGPSSYNEQFFGPGTRLTVL.

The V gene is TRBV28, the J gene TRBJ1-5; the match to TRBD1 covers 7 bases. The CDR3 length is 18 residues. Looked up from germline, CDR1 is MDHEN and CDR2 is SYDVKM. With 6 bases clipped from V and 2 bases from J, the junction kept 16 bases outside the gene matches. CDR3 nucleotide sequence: TGTGCCAGCAGCCTCCACTTGGGGACAGTCTTAGGCAATCAGCCCCAGCATTTT. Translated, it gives CASSLHLGTVLGNQPQHF. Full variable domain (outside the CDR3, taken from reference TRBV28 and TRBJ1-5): DVKVTQSSRYLVKRTGEKVFLECVQDMDHENMFWYRQDPGLGLRLIYFSYDVKMKEKGDIPEGYSVSREKKERFSLILESASTNQTSMYLCASSLHLGTVLGNQPQHFGDGTRLSIL.

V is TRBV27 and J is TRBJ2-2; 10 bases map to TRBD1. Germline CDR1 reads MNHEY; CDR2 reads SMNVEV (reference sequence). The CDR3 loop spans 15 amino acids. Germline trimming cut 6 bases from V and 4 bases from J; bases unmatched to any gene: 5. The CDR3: CASSRGQGGTGELFF. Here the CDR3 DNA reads TGTGCCAGCAGCAGAGGACAGGGGGGCACCGGGGAGCTGTTTTTT.

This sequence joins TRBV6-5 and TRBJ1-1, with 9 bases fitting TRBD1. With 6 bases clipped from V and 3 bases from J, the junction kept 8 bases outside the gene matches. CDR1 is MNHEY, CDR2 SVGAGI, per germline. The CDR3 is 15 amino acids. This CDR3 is CASRGQGGLYTEAFF. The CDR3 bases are TGTGCCAGCAGGGGACAGGGAGGACTCTACACTGAAGCTTTCTTT.

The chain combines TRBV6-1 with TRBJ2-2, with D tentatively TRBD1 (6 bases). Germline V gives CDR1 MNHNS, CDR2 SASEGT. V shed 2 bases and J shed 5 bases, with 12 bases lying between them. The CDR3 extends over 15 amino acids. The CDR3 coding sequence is TGTGCCAGCAGTGAACTAACAGGGCGGACCGGGGAGCTGTTTTTT. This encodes CASSELTGRTGELFF.

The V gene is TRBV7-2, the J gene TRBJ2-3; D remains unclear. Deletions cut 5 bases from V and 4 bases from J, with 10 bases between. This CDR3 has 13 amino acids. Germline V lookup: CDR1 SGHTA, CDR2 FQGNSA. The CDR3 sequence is CASSPAGSDTQYF. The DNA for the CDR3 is TGTGCCAGCAGCCCAGCAGGTTCAGATACGCAGTATTTT.

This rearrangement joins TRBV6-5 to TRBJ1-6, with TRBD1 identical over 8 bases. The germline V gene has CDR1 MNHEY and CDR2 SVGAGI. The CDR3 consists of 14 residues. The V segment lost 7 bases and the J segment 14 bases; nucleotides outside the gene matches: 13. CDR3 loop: CASKVGDRRYSLHF. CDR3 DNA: TGTGCCAGCAAAGTCGGGGACAGGCGTTATTCCCTCCACTTT.